This section outlines one T cell receptor (beta chain) sequence together with its context. These data are taken from a study of blood T cells in healthy people across ages. Germline lookup yields CDR1 SGHAT and CDR2 FQNNGV. The CDR3 extends over 15 amino acids. The V end was cut by 5 bases, the J end by 7 bases, with 17 bases between. The second PCR ran about 6 to 11 cycles with a sample-barcoded 5' primer and J-beta primers. TCRdb re-called the 5' RACE reads through MiXCR, storing one row per CDR3 protein. The sample gives around 970,000 distinct CDR3 sequences, 51% of which show up once; around 21% is in the top ten. Collection of around 10 milliliters of peripheral blood was performed for each donor.

The sequenced material came from blood. The chain joins TRBV11-2 to TRBJ1-4; maybe TRBD1 (5 bases). The sequence derives from a woman aged 60-75 years in good health. CDR3 loop: CASSDLGRGSEKLFF. Written as DNA, the CDR3 is TGTGCCAGCAGCGACCTGGGGAGGGGTAGTGAAAAACTGTTTTTT.